Below, 29 T cell receptor beta chains from the same sample are listed, as sequenced in a study of shared clonotypes between healthy human individuals. Naive CD8 populations comprised CD45RO-negative cells positively selected for CCR7, excluding terminally differentiated effector memory CD45RA+ cells. The assay was immunoSEQ multiplex PCR, and TCRdb's table has in-frame clones only and misses some. The data show around 620,000 clones, 90% to 95% seen once. Sequencing was performed on naive CD8+ T cells sorted from blood. The source is a woman aged 25 to 39 in good health.

J is TRBJ2-1 and V is TRBV4-1; 9 bases line up with TRBD2. V lost 5 bases, J lost 6 bases, and 8 bases stayed unmatched. There are 15 residues in the CDR3. From germline, CDR1 is MGHRA and CDR2 YSYEKL. DNA for the CDR3: TGCGCCAGCAGCGCCCGTAGCGGGAGTATCAATGAGCAGTTCTTC. Translating it yields CASSARSGSINEQFF.

The V gene is TRBV28, the J gene TRBJ2-5; 7 nucleotides agree with TRBD1. Gene TRBJ2-7 matches the end of the DNA better, so the J call may be wrong. Germline V gene lookup returns CDR1 MDHEN and CDR2 SYDVKM. The CDR3 has 16 residues. The CDR3 nucleotides are TGTGCCAGCAGTCCGCAGACAGGGTGGAGTCCCTACGAGCAGTACTTC. As protein: CASSPQTGWSPYEQYF.

In regard to this clone: The sample has other DNA sequences that encode this CDR3 too. The chain is built from TRBV28 and TRBJ1-1; unclear D gene. Germline V gives CDR1 MDHEN, CDR2 SYDVKM. V was clipped by 3 bases and J by 4 bases, with 3 bases between them. This CDR3 region has 11 residues. The CDR3 loop reads CASSLGTEAFF. CDR3 DNA: TGTGCCAGCAGTTTGGGCACTGAAGCTTTCTTT.

The V gene is TRBV5-5, the J gene TRBJ2-5, with D unclear. This CDR3 comprises 12 residues. Trimming removed 2 bases at V and 0 bases at J, with 2 bases between. Per germline, CDR1 SGHKS and CDR2 YYEKEE (reference sequence). This chain's CDR3 is CASSFDQETQYF. The CDR3 DNA reads as TGTGCCAGCAGCTTCGACCAAGAGACCCAGTACTTC. Full variable domain (rest looked up from reference TRBV5-5 and TRBJ2-5): DAGVTQSPTHLIKTRGQQVTLRCSPISGHKSVSWYQQVLGQGPQFIFQYYEKEERGRGNFPDRFSARQFPNYSSELNVNALLLGDSALYLCASSFDQETQYFGPGTRLLVL.

The V call is TRBV5-5, the J call TRBJ1-1, with TRBD1 matching over 7 bases. The germline gives CDR1 SGHKS, CDR2 YYEKEE (reference sequence). V shed 4 bases, J shed 5 bases, and the junction held 5 bases outside the gene matches. This CDR3 comprises 13 residues. CDR3 bases: TGTGCCAGCAGCCCGGACAGGTGGACTGAAGCTTTCTTT. Residues: CASSPDRWTEAFF. Using reference TRBV5-5 and TRBJ1-1 for the parts outside the CDR3, the full variable domain is DAGVTQSPTHLIKTRGQQVTLRCSPISGHKSVSWYQQVLGQGPQFIFQYYEKEERGRGNFPDRFSARQFPNYSSELNVNALLLGDSALYLCASSPDRWTEAFFGQGTRLTVV.

The chain has TRBV5-1 and TRBJ2-7; TRBD1 might be the D (6 bases). V was pared by 3 bases and J by 3 bases, with 13 bases between. The CDR3 extends over 14 amino acids. The germline CDR1 and CDR2 sequences are SGHRS and YFSETQ. This chain's CDR3 is CASSSPGQYYEQYF. The DNA of the CDR3 is TGCGCCAGCAGCTCTCCGGGACAATACTACGAGCAGTACTTC.

The chain employs TRBV30 and TRBJ2-7; the match to TRBD2 covers 9 bases. V was pared by 0 bases and J by 6 bases, with 6 bases of the junction left unmatched. The CDR3 has 14 amino acids. CDR1 is GTSNPN, CDR2 SVGIG, per germline (reference sequence). CDR3 nucleotides: TGTGCCTGGAGTGTCGGGGAAGCGGGGGGCGAGCAGTACTTC. It specifies CAWSVGEAGGEQYF.

This clone was seen once. This chain joins TRBV15 and TRBJ1-6, with D perhaps TRBD1 (6 bases). The germline V gene encodes CDR1 LNHNV and CDR2 YYDKDF (reference sequence). Trimming pared 3 bases from V and 6 bases from J, leaving 21 bases between. The CDR3 runs to 18 residues. The DNA of the CDR3 is TGTGCCACCAGCAGCCTGAGGGGGACAACTAGAACTAATTCACCCCTCCACTTT. This sequence encodes CATSSLRGTTRTNSPLHF.

This clone was counted between two and nine times. This specimen includes other DNA sequences encoding the same CDR3. The chain recombines TRBV5-1 with TRBJ2-7; maybe TRBD1 (5 bases). Germline V gene data show CDR1 as SGHRS and CDR2 as YFSETQ. The CDR3 consists of 13 residues. Trimming left V 3 bases short and J 2 bases short, with 9 bases between. The CDR3 DNA reads as TGCGCCAGCAGCTACGGACAAACCTACGAGCAGTACTTC. Amino acid sequence: CASSYGQTYEQYF. The full variable domain, its missing parts supplied by reference TRBV5-1 and TRBJ2-7, is KAGVTQTPRYLIKTRGQQVTLSCSPISGHRSVSWYQQTPGQGLQFLFEYFSETQRNKGNFPGRFSGRQFSNSRSEMNVSTLELGDSALYLCASSYGQTYEQYFGPGTRLTVT.

Notes on this clone: The same CDR3 can be traced to other DNA sequences in this sample. The rearrangement uses TRBV19 and TRBJ2-7; possibly TRBD1 for D (6 bases). V was shortened by 9 bases and J by 1 base, with 10 bases between the two germline ends. The V gene's germline CDR1 is LNHDA and CDR2 SQIVND (reference sequence). This CDR3 contains 12 residues. The CDR3 nucleotides read TGTGCCAGCTCGGACAGTTCCTACGAGCAGTACTTC. Translated, it gives CASSDSSYEQYF.

The DNA for the CDR3 is TGTGCCTGCGAATGGCGGGGGGGTACCTATGGCTACACCTTC. Protein sequence: CACEWRGGTYGYTF. The V call is TRBV13, the J call TRBJ1-2, with D tentatively TRBD1 (5 bases). The V gene's germline CDR1 is PRHDT and CDR2 FYEKMQ (reference sequence). This CDR3 contains 14 residues. V was cut by 11 bases and J by 4 bases, with 20 bases left in between.

This clone came up a few times. The V call is TRBV21-1, the J call TRBJ1-5. TRBV21-1 is tagged as a pseudogene. The CDR3 is made up of 12 amino acids. The CDR3 sequence: CASRGGPQPQHF. The CDR3 DNA follows: TGTGCCAGCCGGGGAGGGCCTCAGCCCCAGCATTTT.

The gene calls are TRBV5-1 and TRBJ2-7; TRBD2 aligns across 7 bases. The CDR3 spans 15 residues. Trimming removed 0 bases from V and 4 bases from J; junction bases left unmatched: 7. The germline CDR1 and CDR2 sequences are SGHRS and YFSETQ. As DNA, the CDR3 is TGCGCCAGCAGCTTGGGTACGGGAGGTGGTTACGAGCAGTACTTC. Its protein product is CASSLGTGGGYEQYF.

J is TRBJ1-1 and V is TRBV5-1; 10 bases line up with TRBD1. Germline CDR1 and CDR2: SGHRS and YFSETQ. With 3 bases clipped from V and 2 bases from J, the junction kept 7 bases outside the gene matches. There are 16 residues in the CDR3. This CDR3 reads CASSYARTGGNTEAFF. CDR3 coding DNA: TGCGCCAGCAGCTACGCCCGGACAGGGGGAAACACTGAAGCTTTCTTT.

This sequence joins TRBV19 and TRBJ1-5; D not certain. Germline V lookup: CDR1 LNHDA, CDR2 SQIVND (reference sequence). The CDR3 loop spans 14 amino acids. Trimming removed 0 bases from V and 6 bases from J, with 9 bases in between. CDR3 residues: CASSIDSPSQPQHF. CDR3 bases: TGTGCCAGTAGTATAGATTCCCCGAGTCAGCCCCAGCATTTT.

The J gene is TRBJ2-1, the V gene TRBV19, with D maybe TRBD2 (5 bases). Trimming pared 5 bases from V and 5 bases from J, leaving 13 bases between. The CDR3 runs to 14 residues. CDR1 is LNHDA and CDR2 is SQIVND in the germline V gene (reference sequence). The CDR3 is CASSFDGGNNEQFF. CDR3 nucleotides: TGTGCCAGTAGTTTTGACGGAGGAAACAATGAGCAGTTCTTC.

The CDR3 DNA is TGTGCCAGCAGCTCGCCAGGGGGCACTGAAGCTTTCTTT. Translation gives CASSSPGGTEAFF. The chain carries TRBV11-2 and TRBJ1-1; the match to TRBD1 covers 7 bases. V dropped 4 bases and J dropped 4; count of bases not matched to a gene: 3. Germline V gene sequence: CDR1 SGHAT, CDR2 FQNNGV. The CDR3 runs 13 residues.

The CDR3 region has the DNA TGTGCCAGCAGCCCCTTGAAGGGGGACGTGTACGAGCAGTACTTC. Amino acids: CASSPLKGDVYEQYF. The V call is TRBV11-2, the J call TRBJ2-7, with a tentative D call TRBD1 (6 bases). Trimming left V 5 bases short and J 4 bases short, with 18 bases between. The CDR3 sequence is 15 residues long. Germline values: CDR1 SGHAT, CDR2 FQNNGV.

This clone was seen once. This chain links TRBV10-2 with TRBJ2-1; TRBD2 might be the D (5 bases). V lost 11 bases and J 15 bases, leaving 17 bases between the germline ends. Germline CDR1 reads WSHSY; CDR2 reads SAAADI. The CDR3 is made up of 10 amino acids. CDR3 protein: CASEGGEWFF. As DNA, the CDR3 is TGCGCCTCCGAGGGTGGGGAGTGGTTCTTC.

The V gene is TRBV7-9, the J gene TRBJ1-3; no definite D call. The CDR3 runs to 15 residues. Germline CDR1 is SEHNR and CDR2 is FQNEAQ (reference sequence). Trimming took off 3 bases at V and 4 bases at J, with 13 bases between the two ends. This CDR3 reads CASSFSYRGGNTIYF. The CDR3 nucleotides read TGTGCCAGCAGCTTCTCATATCGGGGAGGAAACACCATATATTTT.

This chain links TRBV6-1 with TRBJ2-3; D remains unclear. V shed 4 bases and J shed 2 bases, with 10 bases lying between them. Germline V gene sequence: CDR1 MNHNS, CDR2 SASEGT. The CDR3 runs 14 residues. This CDR3 is CASSVLRITDTQYF. The CDR3 coding sequence is TGTGCCAGCAGTGTGCTGAGAATCACAGATACGCAGTATTTT.

As for this clone: The same CDR3 is also encoded by other DNA sequences in this sample. The J gene is TRBJ2-7, the V gene TRBV28; D gene unclear. V lost 5 bases and J lost 2, with 7 bases in between. The CDR3 spans 12 residues. Germline CDR1 and CDR2: MDHEN and SYDVKM. The CDR3 here is CASSRPPYEQYF. The CDR3 DNA reads as TGTGCCAGCAGTCGACCTCCCTACGAGCAGTACTTC.

Only one count was recorded for this clone. The CDR3 protein is CASSGPTGPHEAFF. CDR3 in DNA: TGTGCCAGCAGCGGCCCGACAGGGCCCCATGAAGCTTTCTTT. The chain carries TRBV7-9 and TRBJ1-1; 7 bases align to TRBD1. V was clipped by 5 bases and J by 7 bases; unmatched bases: 10. Germline values: CDR1 SEHNR, CDR2 FQNEAQ (reference sequence). The CDR3 is 14 amino acids.

This chain uses TRBV11-2 with TRBJ1-1; D gene unclear. The germline gives CDR1 SGHAT, CDR2 FQNNGV. CDR3 length: 16 amino acids. The V end was cut by 1 base, the J end by 2 bases, with 14 bases between. CDR3 nucleotides: TGTGCCAGCAGCTTAGTTTTTAGTCAGACCAACACTGAAGCTTTCTTT. The encoded protein is CASSLVFSQTNTEAFF.

This clone showed up just once. The chain recombines TRBV7-9 with TRBJ2-5; D may be TRBD1 (7 bases). Germline assignment: CDR1 SEHNR and CDR2 FQNEAQ (reference sequence). CDR3 size: 17 residues. Between the trimmed V and J ends, which lost 6 bases and 1 base, there was a span of 21 bases. CDR3 nucleotide sequence: TGTGCCAGCAGACTAGGGAGGACAGGACCCCTCCAAGAGACCCAGTACTTC. It specifies CASRLGRTGPLQETQYF.

Of note for this clone: Within the sample, other DNA sequences also encode this same CDR3. The rearrangement links TRBV28 to TRBJ2-5; no clear D. This CDR3 has 13 amino acids. The V and J ends lost 2 bases and 2 bases respectively, with 6 bases between them. Per the germline V gene, CDR1 is MDHEN and CDR2 is SYDVKM. The DNA for the CDR3 is TGTGCCAGCAGTTTAGGGCAGCAAGAGACCCAGTACTTC. Its translation is CASSLGQQETQYF. The variable domain in full, completed from reference TRBV28 and TRBJ2-5, reads DVKVTQSSRYLVKRTGEKVFLECVQDMDHENMFWYRQDPGLGLRLIYFSYDVKMKEKGDIPEGYSVSREKKERFSLILESASTNQTSMYLCASSLGQQETQYFGPGTRLLVL.

CDR3 protein: CASSVPWGGANYGYTF. CDR3 coding DNA: TGTGCCAGCAGCGTCCCATGGGGGGGGGCCAACTATGGCTACACCTTC. The chain is built from TRBV9 and TRBJ1-2; D is possibly TRBD1 (6 bases). The CDR3 extends over 16 amino acids. The V end lost 2 bases, the J end lost 2 bases, and 16 bases lay between the germline ends. Germline loops: CDR1 SGDLS, CDR2 YYNGEE.

This chain connects TRBV4-2 to TRBJ2-7; 12 nucleotides agree with TRBD1. The CDR3 has 15 residues. Germline lookup yields CDR1 LGHNA and CDR2 YNFKEQ. V shed 3 bases and J 6 bases; nucleotides not matched to a gene: 6. The CDR3 DNA is TGTGCCAGCAGCCAGTCCGGGACAGGGGGCTTCGAGCAGTACTTC. It codes for CASSQSGTGGFEQYF.

This chain's CDR3 is CASSDRGGSYNEQFF. CDR3 DNA: TGTGCCAGCAGTGATAGGGGGGGCTCCTACAATGAGCAGTTCTTC. The chain carries TRBV2 and TRBJ2-1; TRBD2 is a possible D gene (7 bases). The CDR3 has 15 amino acids. The V gene lost 3 bases and the J gene lost 0 bases, with 9 bases spanning the gap. The germline CDR1 and CDR2 sequences are SNHLY and FYNNEI.